The 13 T cell receptor beta chains reported below all come from one sample, sequenced in a study of cytomegalovirus exposure and HLA in healthy donors (TCRdb year 2017). Receptor amplification or capture employed the immunoSEQ multiplex PCR assay. For the multiplex PCR, a mixture combining 60 forward primers for TCR Vbeta segments and 13 reverse primers for TCR Jbeta segments was used. Held by TCRdb, this immuneACCESS table contains in-frame sequences only and omits some clones. Under half of the omission traces to an unresolved V gene where checked; the cause of the rest is unknown. This sample has approximately 150,000 clones in its table, and 68% of those were observed once. Approximately 1.5% of the sample belongs to the ten largest clones. The sequenced sample consisted of PBMCs. All receptors derive from a man in his fifties in good health and CMV-seronegative.

The rearrangement uses TRBV19 and TRBJ2-5; D possibly corresponds to TRBD1 (5 bases). This CDR3 contains 13 residues. Trimming took off 6 bases at V and 1 base at J, with 9 bases between the two ends. CDR1 is LNHDA and CDR2 is SQIVND in the germline V gene (reference sequence). In DNA form, the CDR3 reads TGTGCCAGTAGCGACAGACCCCAAGAGACCCAGTACTTC. It codes for CASSDRPQETQYF.

Details on this clone: A single base separates this from a much larger clone, so it may be a read error. This chain connects TRBV27 to TRBJ1-2, with 7 positions matching TRBD1. The CDR3 is made up of 13 amino acids. Germline loops: CDR1 MNHEY, CDR2 SMNVEV (reference sequence). Unmatched junction bases numbered 2, after V lost 3 bases and J lost 4 bases. The CDR3 bases are TGTGCCAGCAGTTTCGGGACAGCCTATGGCTACACCTTC. Amino acid sequence: CASSFGTAYGYTF.

A few counts support this clone. The rearrangement joins TRBV21-1 to TRBJ1-5; the table's D gene call, TRBD1, was not cross checked with the DNA. TRBV21-1 is given as a pseudogene. The CDR3 runs 13 residues. The CDR3 coding sequence is TGTGTCTCACAGGGGGCAGGCAATCAGCCCCAGCATTTT. Protein product: CVSQGAGNQPQHF.

In its sample, this clone was seen a few times. The chain joins TRBV5-1 to TRBJ1-1, with a weak D call TRBD1 (6 bases). The ends were cut back, 4 bases at V and 2 bases at J, with 12 bases in the middle. Per the germline V gene, CDR1 is SGHRS and CDR2 is YFSETQ. The CDR3 consists of 14 residues. The CDR3 DNA is TGCGCCAGCAGCCCCCAGGGGCCTAACACTGAAGCTTTCTTT. Translated, it gives CASSPQGPNTEAFF.

The genes are TRBV5-1 and TRBJ2-5; D may be TRBD1 (5 bases). The CDR3 loop spans 16 amino acids. Germline loops: CDR1 SGHRS, CDR2 YFSETQ. Trimming cost V 0 bases and J 5 bases, with 17 bases left between them. The CDR3 DNA sequence: TGCGCCAGCAGCTTGGACTGGGGCTACCCTGGGGAGACCCAGTACTTC. It yields the protein CASSLDWGYPGETQYF.

Remarks on this clone: At one of its ends the junction is not consistent with the germline gene, which may arise from a read error. Distinct nucleotide sequences in the sample also encode this CDR3. The DNA for the CDR3 is TGTGCCAGCAGTTACTCGCCAGGAAACACTGAGGCTTTCTTT. This sequence encodes CASSYSPGNTEAFF. The genes are TRBV6-5 and TRBJ1-1; unclear D gene. The germline gives CDR1 MNHEY, CDR2 SVGAGI. CDR3 length: 14 residues.

This clone occurred a few times. The genes are TRBV6-5 and TRBJ1-1; D possibly corresponds to TRBD1 (6 bases). The CDR3 has 15 amino acids. The V gene lost 7 bases and the J gene lost 0 bases, with 15 bases spanning the gap. The germline V gene encodes CDR1 MNHEY and CDR2 SVGAGI. The CDR3 loop is CASNLQGTMNTEAFF. The CDR3 DNA sequence: TGTGCCAGCAATCTACAGGGAACCATGAACACTGAAGCTTTCTTT.

This sequence joins TRBV7-8 and TRBJ1-2, with D unclear. Trimming stripped 5 bases from V and 6 bases from J, with 16 bases between. Germline lookup yields CDR1 SGHVS and CDR2 FQNEAQ. There are 14 residues in the CDR3. CDR3 in DNA: TGTGCCAGCAGCCCCTTCAGAATGGTGGATGGCTACACCTTC. Translating gives CASSPFRMVDGYTF.

This clone was seen a handful of times. The chain employs TRBV18 and TRBJ2-3; 7 bases match TRBD1. CDR3 size: 15 residues. V lost 8 bases, J lost 2 bases, and 10 bases stayed unmatched. Per germline, CDR1 KGHSH and CDR2 LQKENI. CDR3 sequence (DNA): TGTGCCAGCAAATTAAGGCAGGGGGACACAGATACGCAGTATTTT. It is translated as CASKLRQGDTDTQYF.

The CDR3 DNA reads TGTGCCAGCAGCGGGAGCCCGGCCCTTGAGCAGTACTTC. Protein sequence: CASSGSPALEQYF. The chain is built from TRBV7-2 and TRBJ2-7; TRBD2 is a possible D gene (5 bases). CDR1 is SGHTA and CDR2 is FQGNSA in the germline V gene. Trimming cost V 5 bases and J 7 bases, with 15 bases left between them. The CDR3 covers 13 residues.

This clone was recorded only once. The rearrangement joins TRBV28 to TRBJ2-7; possible D gene TRBD1, 5 bases. The CDR3 is 14 amino acids. The V gene's germline CDR1 is MDHEN and CDR2 SYDVKM. V was pared by 7 bases and J by 2 bases, with 15 bases between. The CDR3 sequence is CASIPHGAPYEQYF. CDR3 nucleotide sequence: TGTGCCAGCATCCCCCATGGGGCCCCCTACGAGCAGTACTTC.

This clone was seen a few times. The chain couples TRBV19 to TRBJ2-7; D perhaps matches TRBD1 (6 bases). CDR1 LNHDA and CDR2 SQIVND come from the germline V gene (reference sequence). V lost 3 bases and J lost 10, with 10 bases in between. The CDR3 has 11 amino acids. The CDR3 protein is CASSIRTAQYF. CDR3 nucleotides: TGTGCCAGTAGTATCAGGACAGCCCAGTACTTC.

The rearrangement links TRBV11-2 to TRBJ1-2, with 8 bases that match TRBD1. Germline V gene data show CDR1 as SGHAT and CDR2 as FQNNGV. There are 14 residues in the CDR3. Trimming at V came to 4 bases and at J to 6 bases, leaving 7 bases not matched to a gene. The CDR3 coding sequence is TGTGCCAGCAGCTCCTGGACAGGGCGAAATGGCTACACCTTC. This gives the protein CASSSWTGRNGYTF.